Listed here is a single T cell receptor (beta chain). The source of the sample is a study of blood T cells in healthy people across ages. Sample-barcoded 5' priming and a J-beta primer mix drove a second PCR of roughly 7 to 11 cycles. TCRdb itself ran the 5' RACE reads through MiXCR, one entry per CDR3 protein. The table lists about 930,000 distinct CDR3 sequences, 25% to 35% of them singletons. CDR1 is SGHAT and CDR2 is FQNNGV in the germline V gene. Trimming took 1 base from V and 3 from J, leaving 12 bases between them. The CDR3 length is 15 residues. The sample was also reused in another study, on T cells of mothers and their children. Per that study: Versus unrelated pairs, overlap was slightly higher in related mother-child pairs, without reaching significance.

Sequences were obtained from blood. The source of this sequence is a woman between 40 and 55 years old in good health. The rearrangement links TRBV11-2 to TRBJ1-2, with D possibly matching TRBD1 (6 bases). CDR3 loop: CASSLGGQAYYGYTF. DNA of the CDR3: TGTGCCAGCAGCTTAGGGGGGCAGGCCTACTATGGCTACACCTTC. The full variable domain, with the rest looked up from reference TRBV11-2 and TRBJ1-2, is EAGVAQSPRYKIIEKRQSVAFWCNPISGHATLYWYQQILGQGPKLLIQFQNNGVVDDSQLPKDRFSAERLKGVDSTLKIQPAKLEDSAVYLCASSLGGQAYYGYTFGSGTRLTVV.